This T cell receptor beta chain came from a study of T cell clonality in common variable immunodeficiency. Germline V gene lookup returns CDR1 SGHRS and CDR2 YFSETQ. CDR3 size: 15 residues. Trimming removed 4 bases from V and 4 bases from J; junction bases left unmatched: 9. There are a few counts of this clone. The antigen is undetermined. The sequence runs out 3 residues before the end of the CDR3; the remainder is reconstructed from the germline J gene. Profiled with immunoSEQ multiplex PCR; TCRdb holds only in-frame clones, not every one. The repertoire consists of about 44,000 clones, none detected only once. General study results and limits: In common variable immunodeficiency, TCR beta chains reportedly carried fewer deletions and N-nucleotide insertions.

Sequencing was carried out using peripheral blood mononuclear cells. The receptor's source is a person aged 18 to 75 in good health. The V and J genes are TRBV5-1 and TRBJ1-1; 8 bases are shared with TRBD1. The chain's CDR3 is CASSRREQGGTEAFF. Incomplete CDR3 DNA: TGCGCCAGCAGCAGGCGGGAACAGGGGGGCACTGAA.